This is a list of T cell receptor beta chains from one sample in a study of T cells after posttransplantation cyclophosphamide. Generated by immunoSEQ multiplex PCR, the TCRdb table keeps only in-frame clones and is missing some. The data show roughly 17,000 clones, roughly 80% seen once. The input for sequencing was CD8+ T cells sorted from PBMCs, taken around 2,000 days after a stem cell transplant with posttransplant cyclophosphamide. These receptors were taken from a female patient between 40 and 55 years old who received an allogeneic stem cell transplant from a related donor, was CMV-positive, and had no GVHD. Some T cells may trace back to the graft donor. The CDR3 runs from the conserved cysteine through the conserved F or W. A D gene is named only where the DNA matches it firmly. A row's size may be missing; if present it is once, few, many or a size class.

TRBV19	TRBD1	once	TRBJ1-5	CASRSGQVVGQPQHF	TGTGCCAGTAGGAGTGGACAGGTCGTCGGTCAGCCCCAGCATTTT
TRBV2	TRBD1	.	TRBJ2-5	CASYRTGGYQETQYF	TGTGCCAGCTATAGGACAGGGGGCTACCAAGAGACCCAGTACTTC
TRBV2	.	.	TRBJ1-4	CASSEAQVLNNEKLFF	TGTGCCAGCAGTGAAGCCCAGGTCCTGAACAATGAAAAACTGTTTTTT
TRBV5-1	.	few	TRBJ2-7	CASSLEARTYEQYF	TGCGCCAGCAGCTTGGAGGCCAGGACCTACGAGCAGTACTTC
TRBV28	.	.	TRBJ2-5	CASSLGGAQETQYF	TGTGCCAGCAGTTTAGGGGGCGCTCAAGAGACCCAGTACTTC
TRBV4-3	TRBD2	.	TRBJ2-1	CASSHRTSDGEQFF	TGCGCCAGCAGCCATCGGACTAGCGACGGGGAGCAGTTCTTC
TRBV10-2	TRBD2	.	TRBJ2-3	CASSEFKSGGAHLTDTQYF	TGCGCCAGCAGTGAGTTCAAGAGCGGGGGGGCCCATTTGACAGATACGCAGTATTTT
TRBV14	TRBD1	few	TRBJ2-7	CASSQTGEREQYF	TGTGCCAGCAGCCAAACAGGGGAGCGAGAGCAGTACTTC
TRBV13	.	.	TRBJ2-6	CASSLLGAGANVLTF	TGTGCCAGCAGCTTACTAGGAGCTGGGGCCAACGTCCTGACTTTC
TRBV11-2	.	.	TRBJ2-5	CASRQPGHLQETQYF	TGTGCCAGCAGACAACCGGGACACCTTCAAGAGACCCAGTACTTC
TRBV2	TRBD2	.	TRBJ2-5	CASRGRLAGIGETQYF	TGTGCCAGCAGGGGCCGACTAGCGGGGATAGGGGAGACCCAGTACTTC
TRBV6-4	.	.	TRBJ1-2	CASSTLSRPLGYGYTF	TGTGCCAGCAGTACCCTATCGAGGCCGCTGGGCTATGGCTACACCTTC
TRBV11-2	.	.	TRBJ1-6	CASSLNGAGYNSPLHF	TGTGCCAGCAGCTTAAACGGCGCGGGGTATAATTCACCCCTCCACTTT
TRBV6-1	TRBD2	.	TRBJ2-3	CASSEADSGGFTDTQYF	TGTGCCAGCAGTGAAGCAGATAGCGGGGGGTTCACAGATACGCAGTATTTT
TRBV10-2	.	once	TRBJ1-4	CASSAQGTNEKLFF	TGCGCCAGCAGTGCCCAGGGGACTAATGAAAAACTGTTTTTT
TRBV6-5	.	.	TRBJ1-2	CASSYSAGYDYGYTF	TGTGCCAGCAGTTACTCTGCAGGGTACGATTATGGCTACACCTTC
TRBV15	.	.	TRBJ1-3	CATSRVGYGGSGNTIYF	TGTGCCACCAGCAGAGTAGGATACGGAGGCTCTGGAAACACCATATATTTT
TRBV5-6	TRBD2	.	TRBJ2-3	CASSPRGGPSDTQYF	TGTGCCAGCAGCCCACGCGGGGGGCCAAGTGATACGCAGTATTTT
TRBV27	TRBD1	.	TRBJ2-7	CASSFSGRGPETSSYEQYF	TGTGCCAGCAGTTTCTCCGGCAGGGGGCCCGAAACAAGCTCCTACGAGCAGTACTTC
TRBV4-2	.	few	TRBJ2-7	CASSQDFRSSLFPYEQYF	TGTGCCAGCAGCCAAGACTTTCGGTCTTCCCTCTTCCCCTACGAGCAGTACTTC
TRBV19	TRBD1	.	TRBJ2-7	CASSIDPGQGNEQYF	TGTGCCAGTAGTATAGATCCGGGACAGGGGAACGAGCAGTACTTC
TRBV7-2	TRBD2	.	TRBJ2-2	CASSPGTSGVSGELFF	TGTGCCAGCAGCCCCGGAACTAGCGGGGTTAGCGGGGAGCTGTTTTTT
TRBV2	.	.	TRBJ2-2	CASSEWSGRRVTGELFF	TGTGCCAGCAGTGAATGGAGCGGGCGGAGGGTGACCGGGGAGCTGTTTTTT
TRBV4-1	TRBD1	.	TRBJ2-7	CASSQETGVSYEQYF	TGCGCCAGCAGCCAAGAGACAGGGGTCTCCTACGAGCAGTACTTC
TRBV5-1	.	.	TRBJ2-7	CASSTGGLTYEQYF	TGCGCCAGCAGCACCGGGGGACTCACCTACGAGCAGTACTTC
TRBV6-5	.	few	TRBJ1-1	CASSLRMDTEAFF	TGTGCCAGCAGTTTGAGGATGGACACTGAAGCTTTCTTT
TRBV19	.	.	TRBJ2-7	CASSINRDYEQYF	TGTGCCAGTAGTATCAACAGGGACTACGAGCAGTACTTC
TRBV19	.	.	TRBJ2-7	CASSAQVGAVGSYEQYF	TGTGCCAGTAGTGCACAAGTGGGGGCAGTTGGATCCTACGAGCAGTACTTC
TRBV2	TRBD1	.	TRBJ2-5	CASSDRGLQETQYF	TGTGCCAGCAGTGACAGGGGGCTCCAAGAGACCCAGTACTTC
TRBV4-1	.	.	TRBJ1-1	CASRGSGTEAFF	TGCGCCAGTCGAGGTTCGGGCACTGAAGCTTTCTTT
TRBV19	TRBD2	.	TRBJ2-5	CASSIAPRGGETQYF	TGTGCCAGTAGTATAGCCCCGCGGGGAGGGGAGACCCAGTACTTC
TRBV27	TRBD1	.	TRBJ2-1	CASSPPGQGAYNEQFF	TGTGCCAGCAGTCCTCCGGGACAGGGAGCCTACAATGAGCAGTTCTTC
TRBV29-1	TRBD1	.	TRBJ2-3	CSVEDLDRGNTDTQYF	TGCAGCGTTGAAGACCTAGACAGGGGAAACACAGATACGCAGTATTTT
TRBV5-5	TRBD1	.	TRBJ2-5	CASSLEGQDNPWETQYF	TGTGCCAGCAGCTTGGAGGGACAGGACAATCCCTGGGAGACCCAGTACTTC
TRBV4-1	.	.	TRBJ2-5	CASSQATREETQYF	TGCGCCAGCAGCCAAGCAACCAGGGAAGAGACCCAGTACTTC